This is a list of T cell receptor beta chains from one sample in a study of shared clonotypes between healthy human individuals. Some clones are missing from TCRdb's copy, which holds only in-frame ones; the method was immunoSEQ multiplex PCR. The sample carries 980,000 or so clones, less than 85% recorded once. The source material was memory CD4+ T cells sorted from blood. These receptors originate from a young man in good health. The CDR3 runs from the conserved cysteine through the conserved F or W. Each record gives: J gene, clone size, D gene, V gene, CDR3 DNA, CDR3 protein. A D gene is named only where the DNA matches it firmly. Where a row states a size, it is once, few, many or the class of an expanded clone; other rows omit it.

>TRBJ1-6|few|.|TRBV7-9
TGTGCCAGCAGCCCCCCCGGGGGGCAATCACCCCTCCACTTT
CASSPPGGQSPLHF
>TRBJ1-1|few|.|TRBV6-1
TGTGCCAGCAGTGAAGCAGGTGCGAGCCCCCGGGGGGCTTTCTTT
CASSEAGASPRGAFF
>TRBJ1-4|few|.|TRBV2
TGTGCCAGCAGTGCCGGTTTTAATGAAAAACTGTTTTTT
CASSAGFNEKLFF
>TRBJ1-3|.|.|TRBV11-2
TGTGCCAGCAGCCCTACGGGGACGCCAGGAAACACCATATATTTT
CASSPTGTPGNTIYF
>TRBJ1-2|once|TRBD1|TRBV6-1
TGTGCCAGCAGCCTCGGGACAGGGGGCGACTATGGCTACACCTTC
CASSLGTGGDYGYTF
>TRBJ1-1|.|TRBD1|TRBV5-4
TGTGCCAGCAGCAGGACAGGGAAGAGCACTGAAGCTTTCTTT
CASSRTGKSTEAFF
>TRBJ2-2|.|.|TRBV7-2
TGTGCCAGCAGTCCCACGGAACTGAACACCGGGGAGCTGTTTTTT
CASSPTELNTGELFF
>TRBJ1-4|.|.|TRBV6-5
TGTGCCAGCAAAACCGGAAATGAAAAACTGTTTTTT
CASKTGNEKLFF
>TRBJ2-1|many|TRBD1|TRBV30
TGTGCCTGGAGGGGGGGACAGGGCTCCTACAATGAGCAGTTCTTC
CAWRGGQGSYNEQFF
>TRBJ2-7|.|TRBD1|TRBV27
TGTGCCAGCAGTTTAAGATCGGACAGGGCGGGTACCTACGAGCAGTACTTC
CASSLRSDRAGTYEQYF
>TRBJ2-7|.|.|TRBV14
TGTGCCAGCAGCCAACGAGAGAGTGGCCCGTACGAGCAGTACTTC
CASSQRESGPYEQYF
>TRBJ2-5|.|TRBD2|TRBV5-1
TGCGCCAGCAGCCGGACTAGCGGTCAAGAGACCCAGTACTTC
CASSRTSGQETQYF
>TRBJ1-2|.|.|TRBV7-2
TGTGCCAGCAGCTTACGGTGGGGGAGGGTCCAAGACTATGGCTACACCTTC
CASSLRWGRVQDYGYTF
>TRBJ2-3|.|.|TRBV2
TGTGCCAGCGGCCTCTACGGCCGCACAGATACGCGGTATTTT
CASGLYGRTDTRYF
>TRBJ2-1|.|TRBD1|TRBV27
TGTGCCAGCAGACCGAGATTAGGACAGGGGGCCAACAATGAGCAGTTCTTC
CASRPRLGQGANNEQFF
>TRBJ1-6|few|.|TRBV7-9
TGTGCCAGCAGCCCGCCCTTAGGGATGGTGTCACCCCTCCACTTT
CASSPPLGMVSPLHF
>TRBJ2-7|.|TRBD1|TRBV6-5
TGTGCCAGCAGGCCCGGACAGGGGGCAAACGAGCAGTACTTC
CASRPGQGANEQYF
>TRBJ2-2|.|TRBD1|TRBV10-3
TGTGCCATCAATGAGGACAGGGGGACAGGGGAGCTGTTTTTT
CAINEDRGTGELFF
>TRBJ2-2|.|.|TRBV6-5
TGTGCCAGCATACAGGGCTCCACCGGGGAGCTGTTTTTT
CASIQGSTGELFF
>TRBJ1-2|few|.|TRBV4-1
TGCGCCAGCAGCCAAGATACAGGACTAGCTAACTATGGCTACACCTTC
CASSQDTGLANYGYTF
>TRBJ2-3|.|.|TRBV4-3
TGCGCCAGCAGCCAAGATCCCAGCGGAAGCACAGATACGCAGTATTTT
CASSQDPSGSTDTQYF
>TRBJ2-2|.|TRBD1|TRBV11-2
TGTGCCAGCAGCCCCGGGACAGGGAGGCCCTTCGGGGAGCTGTTTTTT
CASSPGTGRPFGELFF
>TRBJ1-2|.|.|TRBV18
TGTGCCAGCTCAGAGGGCGTTACTAACTATGGCTACACCTTC
CASSEGVTNYGYTF
>TRBJ2-7|.|TRBD2|TRBV4-1
TGCGCCAGCAGCCAAGTAATAGCGGGGAAATACGAGCAGTACTTC
CASSQVIAGKYEQYF
>TRBJ2-7|.|.|TRBV5-1
TGCGCCAGCAGCTTACGCGCCTTCTCCTACGAGCAGTACTTC
CASSLRAFSYEQYF
>TRBJ1-2|.|.|TRBV29-1
TGCAGCCTGGGGGGTGTTGGCTATGGCTACACCTTC
CSLGGVGYGYTF
>TRBJ1-2|.|TRBD1|TRBV18
TGTGCCAGCTCACAGGGGGCCCAGAGCTATGGCTACACCTTC
CASSQGAQSYGYTF
>TRBJ2-4|.|.|TRBV10-1
TGCGCCAGCAGTGAGTCTCCCGAAAACATTCAGTACTTC
CASSESPENIQYF
>TRBJ1-1|.|.|TRBV10-3
TGTGCCATCAGTGATCCTCAGAAGAACACTGAAGCTTTCTTT
CAISDPQKNTEAFF
>TRBJ2-5|.|.|TRBV7-6
TGTGCCAGCAGCTTAGACTCGATCGAGACCCAGTACTTC
CASSLDSIETQYF
>TRBJ2-5|.|TRBD2|TRBV29-1
TGCAGCGTTGGATGGGTAGCGGGGGCGCAAGAGACCCAGTACTTC
CSVGWVAGAQETQYF
>TRBJ1-3|.|.|TRBV29-1
TGCAGCGTTGAAGATCTGGGCGCGACTGGAAACACCATATATTTT
CSVEDLGATGNTIYF
>TRBJ1-3|.|.|TRBV18
TGTGCCAGCTCACCACAAGTCCAACGAGGAAACACCATATATTTT
CASSPQVQRGNTIYF